This T cell receptor (beta chain) was identified during a study of blood T cell repertoires in COVID-19. Whole-study context: The cDNA or gDNA used as material had been derived from T cells, B-cell-depleted T cells, or PBMCs.

Germline V CDR1 and CDR2: SGHTA, FQGTGA. Trimming shortened V by 5 bases and J by 0 bases, and 10 bases separated the two germline ends. CDR3 length: 14 amino acids. Assay: immunoSEQ multiplex PCR; the TCRdb copy retains only in-frame clones and omits some. The repertoire consists of 60,000 to 75,000 clones, with 70% to 80% occurring once and the leading ten covering around half. The source material was peripheral blood. The chain links TRBV7-3 to TRBJ1-1, with D hard to call. The receptor was isolated from an elderly woman with acute or convalescent COVID-19. As DNA, the CDR3 is TGTGCCAGCAGCCTGGGTGGGCTGAACACTGAAGCTTTCTTT. Its translation: CASSLGGLNTEAFF.